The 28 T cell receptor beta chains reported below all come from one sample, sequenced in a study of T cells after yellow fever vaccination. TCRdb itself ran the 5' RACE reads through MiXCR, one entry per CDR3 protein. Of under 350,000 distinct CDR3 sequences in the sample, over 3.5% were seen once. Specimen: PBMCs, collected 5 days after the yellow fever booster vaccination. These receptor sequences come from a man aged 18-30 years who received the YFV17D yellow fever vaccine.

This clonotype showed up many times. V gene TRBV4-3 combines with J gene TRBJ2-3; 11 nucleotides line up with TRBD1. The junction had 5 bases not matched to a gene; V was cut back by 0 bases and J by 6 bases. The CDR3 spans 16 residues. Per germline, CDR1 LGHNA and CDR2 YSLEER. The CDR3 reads CASSQDRTGGADTQYF. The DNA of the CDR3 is TGCGCCAGCAGCCAAGATCGGACAGGGGGCGCGGATACGCAGTATTTT.

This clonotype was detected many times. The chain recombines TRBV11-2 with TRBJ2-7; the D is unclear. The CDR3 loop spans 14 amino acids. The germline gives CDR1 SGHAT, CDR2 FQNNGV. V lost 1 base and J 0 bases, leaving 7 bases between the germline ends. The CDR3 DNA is TGTGCCAGCAGCTTAGCTGCTAACTCCTACGAGCAGTACGTC. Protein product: CASSLAANSYEQYV.

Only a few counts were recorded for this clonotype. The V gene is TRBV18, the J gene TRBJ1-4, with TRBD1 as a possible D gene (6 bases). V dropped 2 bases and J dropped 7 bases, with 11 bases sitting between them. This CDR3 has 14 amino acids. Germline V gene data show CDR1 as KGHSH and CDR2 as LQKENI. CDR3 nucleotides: TGTGCCAGCTCACCAAACAGGGTGGGTGAAAAACTGTTTTTT. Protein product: CASSPNRVGEKLFF.

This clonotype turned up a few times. CDR3 nucleotide sequence: TGTGCCAGCAGACCAGTTGTCCACGGAGTCGATACGCAGTATTTT. Amino acid sequence: CASRPVVHGVDTQYF. V gene TRBV6-5 combines with J gene TRBJ2-3; D is unclear. Germline lookup yields CDR1 MNHEY and CDR2 SVGAGI. Trimming removed 6 bases at V and 6 bases at J, with 19 bases between. The CDR3 is 15 residues long.

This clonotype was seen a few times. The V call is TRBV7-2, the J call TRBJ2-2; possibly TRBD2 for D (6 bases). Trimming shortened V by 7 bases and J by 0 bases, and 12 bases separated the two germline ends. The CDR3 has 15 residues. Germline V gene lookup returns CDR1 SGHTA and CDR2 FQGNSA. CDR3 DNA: TGTGCCAGCACCGTTCGCGGGGCGAACACCGGGGAGCTGTTTTTT. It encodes CASTVRGANTGELFF.

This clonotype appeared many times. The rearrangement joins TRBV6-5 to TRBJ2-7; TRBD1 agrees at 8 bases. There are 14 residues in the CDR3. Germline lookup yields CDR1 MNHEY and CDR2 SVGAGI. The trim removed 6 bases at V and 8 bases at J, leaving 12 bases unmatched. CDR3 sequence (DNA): TGTGCCAGCAGCCCTCCGGGACAGGTTGAACAGCAGTACTTC. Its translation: CASSPPGQVEQQYF.

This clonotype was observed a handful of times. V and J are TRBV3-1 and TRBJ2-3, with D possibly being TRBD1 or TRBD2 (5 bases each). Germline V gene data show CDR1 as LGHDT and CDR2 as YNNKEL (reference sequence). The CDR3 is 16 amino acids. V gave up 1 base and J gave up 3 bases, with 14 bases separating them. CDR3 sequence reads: CASSQGWDPKTDTQYF. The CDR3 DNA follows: TGTGCCAGCAGCCAAGGGTGGGACCCGAAGACAGATACGCAGTATTTT.

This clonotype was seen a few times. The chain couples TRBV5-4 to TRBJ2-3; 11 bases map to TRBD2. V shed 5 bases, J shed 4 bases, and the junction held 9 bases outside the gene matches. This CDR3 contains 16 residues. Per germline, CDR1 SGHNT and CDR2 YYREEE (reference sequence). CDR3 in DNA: TGTGCCAGCAGTAGTTCCGGGACTAGCGGCTCAGATACGCAGTATTTT. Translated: CASSSSGTSGSDTQYF.

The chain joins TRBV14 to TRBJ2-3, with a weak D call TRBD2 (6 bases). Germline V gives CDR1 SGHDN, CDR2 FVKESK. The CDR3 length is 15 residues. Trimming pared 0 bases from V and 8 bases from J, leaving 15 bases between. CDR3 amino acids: CASSQDRDFVATQYF. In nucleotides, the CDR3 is TGTGCCAGCAGCCAAGACCGGGACTTCGTAGCTACGCAGTATTTT.

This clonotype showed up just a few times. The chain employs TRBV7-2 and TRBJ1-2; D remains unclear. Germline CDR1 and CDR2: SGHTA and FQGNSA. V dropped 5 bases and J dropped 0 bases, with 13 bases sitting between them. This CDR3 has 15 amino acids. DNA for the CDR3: TGTGCCAGCAGCCCCGTCAGGCGGTCTAACTATGGCTACACCTTC. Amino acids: CASSPVRRSNYGYTF.

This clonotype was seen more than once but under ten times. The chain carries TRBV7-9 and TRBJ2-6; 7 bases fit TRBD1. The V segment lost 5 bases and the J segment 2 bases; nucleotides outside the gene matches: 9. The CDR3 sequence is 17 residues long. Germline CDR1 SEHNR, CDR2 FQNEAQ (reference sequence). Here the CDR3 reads CASSLWDSFPGANVLTF. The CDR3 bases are TGTGCCAGCAGCCTATGGGACAGTTTTCCTGGGGCCAACGTCCTGACTTTC.

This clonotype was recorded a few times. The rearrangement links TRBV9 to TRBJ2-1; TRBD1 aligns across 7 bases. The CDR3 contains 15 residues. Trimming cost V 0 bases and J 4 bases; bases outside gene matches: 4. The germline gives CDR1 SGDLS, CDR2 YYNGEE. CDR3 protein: CASSVEGQNYNEQFF. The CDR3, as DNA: TGTGCCAGCAGCGTAGAGGGACAGAATTACAATGAGCAGTTCTTC.

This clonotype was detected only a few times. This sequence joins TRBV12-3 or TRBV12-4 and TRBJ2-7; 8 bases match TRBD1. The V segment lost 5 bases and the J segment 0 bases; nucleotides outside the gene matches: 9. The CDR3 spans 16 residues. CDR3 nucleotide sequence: TGTGCCAGCAGTCCGAGACAGGGGTCTCGCTCCTACGAGCAGTACTTC. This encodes CASSPRQGSRSYEQYF.

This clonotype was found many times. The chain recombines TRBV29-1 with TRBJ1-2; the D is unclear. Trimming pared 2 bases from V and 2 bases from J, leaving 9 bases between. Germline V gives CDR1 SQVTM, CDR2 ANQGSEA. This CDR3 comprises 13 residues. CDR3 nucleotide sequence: TGCAGCGTTGAACGCCCCAGGAACTATGGCTACACCTTC. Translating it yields CSVERPRNYGYTF.

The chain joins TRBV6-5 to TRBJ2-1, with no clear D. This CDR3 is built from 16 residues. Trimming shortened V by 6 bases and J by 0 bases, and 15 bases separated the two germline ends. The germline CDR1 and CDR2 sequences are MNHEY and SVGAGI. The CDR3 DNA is TGTGCCAGCAGGCCCCATTCCGTGGTCTCCTACAATGAGCAGTTCTTC. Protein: CASRPHSVVSYNEQFF.

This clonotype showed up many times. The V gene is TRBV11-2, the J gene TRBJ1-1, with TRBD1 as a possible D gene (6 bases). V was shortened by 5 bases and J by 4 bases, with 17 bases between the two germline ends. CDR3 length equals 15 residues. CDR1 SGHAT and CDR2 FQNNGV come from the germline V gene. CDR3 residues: CASSLTDSIGTEAFF. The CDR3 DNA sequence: TGTGCCAGCAGCCTAACGGACAGTATCGGCACTGAAGCTTTCTTT.

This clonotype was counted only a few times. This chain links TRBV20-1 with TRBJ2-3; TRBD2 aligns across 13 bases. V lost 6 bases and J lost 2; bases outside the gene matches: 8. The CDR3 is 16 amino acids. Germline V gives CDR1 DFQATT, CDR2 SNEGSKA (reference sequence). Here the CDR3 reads CSARLAGGPHTDTQYF. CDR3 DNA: TGCAGTGCCCGACTAGCGGGGGGCCCGCACACAGATACGCAGTATTTT.

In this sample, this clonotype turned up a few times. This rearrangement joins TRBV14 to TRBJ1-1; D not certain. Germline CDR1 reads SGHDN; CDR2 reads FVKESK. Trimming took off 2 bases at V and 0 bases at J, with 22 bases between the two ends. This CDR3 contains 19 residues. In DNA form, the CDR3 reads TGTGCCAGCAGCCAATACCTCAGCCTGATATCCGCCTTGAACACTGAAGCTTTCTTT. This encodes CASSQYLSLISALNTEAFF.

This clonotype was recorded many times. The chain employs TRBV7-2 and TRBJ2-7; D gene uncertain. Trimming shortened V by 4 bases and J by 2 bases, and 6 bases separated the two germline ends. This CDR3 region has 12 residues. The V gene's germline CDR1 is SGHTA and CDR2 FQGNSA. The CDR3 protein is CASSSFPYEQYF. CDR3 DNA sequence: TGTGCCAGCAGCTCCTTTCCCTACGAGCAGTACTTC.

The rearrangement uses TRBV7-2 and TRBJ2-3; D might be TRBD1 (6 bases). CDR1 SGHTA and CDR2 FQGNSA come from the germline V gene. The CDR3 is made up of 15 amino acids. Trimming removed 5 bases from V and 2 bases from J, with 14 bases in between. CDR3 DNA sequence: TGTGCCAGCAGCCGTCCGGGACACCCCACAGATACGCAGTATTTT. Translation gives CASSRPGHPTDTQYF.

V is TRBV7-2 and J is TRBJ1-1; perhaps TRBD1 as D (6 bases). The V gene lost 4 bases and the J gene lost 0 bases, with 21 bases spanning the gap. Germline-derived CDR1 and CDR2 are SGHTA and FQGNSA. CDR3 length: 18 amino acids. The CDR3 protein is CASSSRGQLRGMNTEAFF. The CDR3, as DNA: TGTGCCAGCAGCTCCCGCGGACAGTTGAGGGGTATGAACACTGAAGCTTTCTTT.

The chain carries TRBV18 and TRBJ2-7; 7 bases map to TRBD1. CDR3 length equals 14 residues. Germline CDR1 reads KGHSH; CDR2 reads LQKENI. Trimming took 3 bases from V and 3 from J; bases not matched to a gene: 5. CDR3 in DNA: TGTGCCAGCTCACCGAGGGACAGAAACTACGAGCAGTACTTC. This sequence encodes CASSPRDRNYEQYF.

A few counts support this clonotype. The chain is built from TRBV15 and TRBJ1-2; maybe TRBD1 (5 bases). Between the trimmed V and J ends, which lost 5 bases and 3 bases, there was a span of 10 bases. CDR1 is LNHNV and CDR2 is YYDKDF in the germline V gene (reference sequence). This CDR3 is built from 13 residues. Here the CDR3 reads CATSEGLDYGYTF. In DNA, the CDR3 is TGTGCCACCAGCGAGGGGTTGGACTATGGCTACACCTTC.

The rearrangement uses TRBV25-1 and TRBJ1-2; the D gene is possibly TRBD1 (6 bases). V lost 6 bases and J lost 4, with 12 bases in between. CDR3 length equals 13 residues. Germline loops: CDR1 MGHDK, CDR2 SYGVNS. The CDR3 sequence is CASRQGLSYGYTF. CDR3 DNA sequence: TGTGCCAGCAGACAGGGTTTGAGCTATGGCTACACCTTC.

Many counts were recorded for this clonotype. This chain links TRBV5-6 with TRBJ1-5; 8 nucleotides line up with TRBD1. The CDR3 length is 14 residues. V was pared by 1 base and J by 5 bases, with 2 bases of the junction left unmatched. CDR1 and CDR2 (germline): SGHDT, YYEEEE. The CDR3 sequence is CASSLSGGDQPQHF. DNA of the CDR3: TGTGCCAGCAGCTTGTCAGGGGGCGATCAGCCCCAGCATTTT. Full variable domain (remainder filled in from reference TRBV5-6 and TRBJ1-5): DAGVTQSPTHLIKTRGQQVTLRCSPKSGHDTVSWYQQALGQGPQFIFQYYEEEERQRGNFPDRFSGHQFPNYSSELNVNALLLGDSALYLCASSLSGGDQPQHFGDGTRLSIL.

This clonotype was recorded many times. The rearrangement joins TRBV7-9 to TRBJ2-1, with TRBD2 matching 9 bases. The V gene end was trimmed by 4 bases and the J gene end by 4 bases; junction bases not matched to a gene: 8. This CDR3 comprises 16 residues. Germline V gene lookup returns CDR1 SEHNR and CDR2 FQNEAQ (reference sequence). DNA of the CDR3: TGTGCCAGCAGCTCTCAGGGACTAGCAGGTTACAATGAGCAGTTCTTC. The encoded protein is CASSSQGLAGYNEQFF.

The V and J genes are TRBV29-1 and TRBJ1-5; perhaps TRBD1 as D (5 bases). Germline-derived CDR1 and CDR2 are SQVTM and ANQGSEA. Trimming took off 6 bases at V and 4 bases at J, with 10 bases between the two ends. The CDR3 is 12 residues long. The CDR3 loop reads CSVSRDNQPQHF. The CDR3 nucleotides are TGCAGCGTCTCCAGGGATAATCAGCCCCAGCATTTT. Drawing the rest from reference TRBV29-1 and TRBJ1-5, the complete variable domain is SAVISQKPSRDICQRGTSLTIQCQVDSQVTMMFWYRQQPGQSLTLIATANQGSEATYESGFVIDKFPISRPNLTFSTLTVSNMSPEDSSIYLCSVSRDNQPQHFGDGTRLSIL.

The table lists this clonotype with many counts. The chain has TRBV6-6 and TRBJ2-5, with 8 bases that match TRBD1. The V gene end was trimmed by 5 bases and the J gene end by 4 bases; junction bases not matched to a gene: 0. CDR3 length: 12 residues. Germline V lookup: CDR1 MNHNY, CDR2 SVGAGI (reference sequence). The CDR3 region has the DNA TGTGCCAGCAGTGGACAGGGAGAGACCCAGTACTTC. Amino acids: CASSGQGETQYF.